The 30 T cell receptor beta chains below were found in one sample sequenced in a study of T cells in lung cancer brain metastases. The method was immunoSEQ multiplex PCR; TCRdb's version includes in-frame clones alone and lacks a portion of them. This table has fewer than 7,000 clones, around 85% appearing once. Sequencing used tumor tissue from the primary lung tumor. All receptors come from a man aged 65 to 85 with non-small cell lung cancer.

The chain employs TRBV27 and TRBJ1-4; possibly TRBD1 for D (5 bases). CDR1 is MNHEY and CDR2 is SMNVEV in the germline V gene (reference sequence). Trimming removed 4 bases at V and 8 bases at J, with 20 bases between. CDR3 size: 16 residues. CDR3 DNA: TGTGCCAGCAGTTCGACCACTAGGGGTTTTGGAGAAAAACTGTTTTTT. It translates to CASSSTTRGFGEKLFF.

The rearrangement joins TRBV19 to TRBJ1-1; D uncertain. V lost 3 bases to trimming and J lost 0 bases, with 11 bases between them. The CDR3 has 15 amino acids. Germline assignment: CDR1 LNHDA and CDR2 SQIVND (reference sequence). CDR3 nucleotide sequence: TGTGCCAGTAGTATCCTTGGACGGTTGAACACTGAAGCTTTCTTT. Encoded protein: CASSILGRLNTEAFF.

This chain joins TRBV5-1 and TRBJ2-1; 7 nucleotides match TRBD1. CDR1 and CDR2 (germline): SGHRS, YFSETQ. This CDR3 has 18 residues. The V gene end was trimmed by 3 bases and the J gene end by 3 bases; junction bases not matched to a gene: 15. CDR3 residues: CASSSVARRTGNYNEQFF. CDR3 bases: TGCGCCAGCAGCTCTGTGGCGCGTCGGACAGGAAACTACAATGAGCAGTTCTTC.

This chain connects TRBV6-5 to TRBJ1-3; D remains ambiguous. Deletions cut 5 bases from V and 0 bases from J, with 8 bases between. Germline V gene data show CDR1 as MNHEY and CDR2 as SVGAGI. This CDR3 has 14 residues. CDR3 in amino acids: CASSTISSGNTIYF. In DNA, the CDR3 is TGTGCCAGCAGTACGATAAGCTCTGGAAACACCATATATTTT.

The V call is TRBV20-1, the J call TRBJ1-2; D not certain. The CDR3 sequence is 11 residues long. Germline V gene lookup returns CDR1 DFQATT and CDR2 SNEGSKA (reference sequence). The germline V and J ends were trimmed by 6 bases and 3 bases, with 8 bases remaining between them. CDR3 residues: CSAGTDYGYTF. CDR3 in DNA: TGCAGTGCCGGCACCGACTATGGCTACACCTTC.

The chain uses TRBV19 and TRBJ1-2; the D is unclear. Between the trimmed V and J ends, which lost 9 bases and 1 base, there was a span of 12 bases. Germline lookup yields CDR1 LNHDA and CDR2 SQIVND (reference sequence). The CDR3 extends over 13 amino acids. In DNA, the CDR3 is TGTGCCAGCCGGTTGGGAGGTAACTATGGCTACACCTTC. Protein product: CASRLGGNYGYTF.

The J gene is TRBJ1-3, the V gene TRBV9; no firm D call. Germline lookup yields CDR1 SGDLS and CDR2 YYNGEE. The CDR3 is 17 residues long. Trimming left V 2 bases short and J 0 bases short, with 15 bases between. The CDR3 here is CASSVSGSISSGNTIYF. The CDR3 DNA follows: TGTGCCAGCAGCGTTTCAGGCAGCATTAGCTCTGGAAACACCATATATTTT.

The chain employs TRBV10-3 and TRBJ1-1; D is ambiguous. With 4 bases removed from V and 0 bases from J, the gap between germline ends came to 9 bases. Germline V gene lookup returns CDR1 ENHRY and CDR2 SYGVKD. The CDR3 has 14 amino acids. The CDR3 loop reads CAISVADMNTEAFF. CDR3 DNA sequence: TGTGCCATCAGTGTGGCAGATATGAACACTGAAGCTTTCTTT.

The rearrangement joins TRBV14 to TRBJ2-5; perhaps D is TRBD1 or TRBD2 (5 bases each). V dropped 4 bases and J dropped 4 bases, with 16 bases sitting between them. The CDR3 is 15 residues long. The V gene's germline CDR1 is SGHDN and CDR2 FVKESK. The CDR3: CASSLLTTGRETQYF. CDR3 nucleotides: TGTGCCAGCAGCCTCCTAACAACGGGACGAGAGACCCAGTACTTC.

The chain couples TRBV18 to TRBJ1-1, with no clear D. Germline lookup yields CDR1 KGHSH and CDR2 LQKENI. V lost 2 bases and J 1 base, leaving 8 bases between the germline ends. The CDR3 spans 14 residues. The DNA for the CDR3 is TGTGCCAGCTCACCAAGGAAAGAGAACACTGAAGCTTTCTTT. It is translated as CASSPRKENTEAFF.

The chain carries TRBV10-2 and TRBJ1-2, with 8 bases matching TRBD1. This CDR3 spans 15 amino acids. J lost 2 bases, V lost 6 bases, and 8 bases had no gene match. From germline, CDR1 is WSHSY and CDR2 SAAADI. CDR3 in amino acids: CASRRTGMRNYGYTF. The CDR3 region has the DNA TGCGCCAGCAGGAGGACAGGGATGAGAAACTATGGCTACACCTTC.

This rearrangement joins TRBV6-6 to TRBJ1-5; D gene uncertain. CDR3 length equals 13 residues. CDR1 and CDR2 (germline): MNHNY, SVGAGI (reference sequence). V was shortened by 9 bases and J by 3 bases, with 12 bases between the two germline ends. The CDR3 region has the DNA TGTGCCAGTTCAAGGGATTACAATCAGCCCCAGCATTTT. Encoded protein: CASSRDYNQPQHF.

This clone was observed a single time. The chain is built from TRBV2 and TRBJ2-1; D gene unclear. The V gene's germline CDR1 is SNHLY and CDR2 FYNNEI. CDR3 length: 11 amino acids. The V gene lost 4 bases and the J gene lost 10 bases, with 8 bases spanning the gap. CDR3 bases: TGTGCCAGCAGTGGTTACCGGGAGCAGTTCTTC. Translating gives CASSGYREQFF. Using reference TRBV2 and TRBJ2-1 for the parts outside the CDR3, the full variable domain is EPEVTQTPSHQVTQMGQEVILRCVPISNHLYFYWYRQILGQKVEFLVSFYNNEISEKSEIFDDQFSVERPDGSNFTLKIRSTKLEDSAMYFCASSGYREQFFGPGTRLTVL.

The chain joins TRBV4-2 to TRBJ2-3; D is possibly TRBD2 (5 bases). CDR1 is LGHNA and CDR2 is YNFKEQ in the germline V gene. This CDR3 comprises 12 residues. V lost 8 bases, J lost 12 bases, and 18 bases lay in between. The CDR3 loop reads CASGEEAGTQYF. Written as DNA, the CDR3 is TGTGCCAGCGGGGAAGAGGCGGGTACTCAGTATTTT.

V usage is TRBV7-9 and J usage is TRBJ1-2; a weak D match, TRBD1 (6 bases). The CDR3 is 11 residues long. V lost 11 bases and J lost 5, with 12 bases in between. Germline CDR1 and CDR2: SEHNR and FQNEAQ (reference sequence). CDR3 DNA sequence: TGTGCCTGGGGGGGCTCATATGGCTACACCTTC. Translation: CAWGGSYGYTF.

The chain is built from TRBV7-2 and TRBJ2-1; 15 nucleotides match TRBD2. With 0 bases clipped from V and 9 bases from J, the junction kept 9 bases outside the gene matches. CDR1 and CDR2 from the germline V gene are SGHTA and FQGNSA. This CDR3 has 18 amino acids. The CDR3 region has the DNA TGTGCCAGCAGCTTAGCTGGACTAGCGGGAGGGCCAAGAGGTGAGCAGTTCTTC. This encodes CASSLAGLAGGPRGEQFF.

The chain combines TRBV7-2 with TRBJ1-1; D may be TRBD1 (6 bases). Germline V gene data show CDR1 as SGHTA and CDR2 as FQGNSA. The CDR3 spans 15 residues. Trimming removed 5 bases at V and 5 bases at J, with 18 bases between. CDR3: CASSRRTGSWTEAFF. The DNA for the CDR3 is TGTGCCAGCAGCCGTCGAACAGGGAGTTGGACTGAAGCTTTCTTT.

The gene calls are TRBV5-1 and TRBJ1-6; 11 nucleotides align to TRBD1. The ends lost 5 bases at V and 9 bases at J; junction bases unmatched: 4. This CDR3 comprises 14 residues. Germline-derived CDR1 and CDR2 are SGHRS and YFSETQ. CDR3 in DNA: TGCGCCAGCAGGGCCGGGACAGGGGGTTCACCCCTCCACTTT. This encodes CASRAGTGGSPLHF.

The genes are TRBV11-2 and TRBJ1-2, with D maybe TRBD1 (5 bases). Germline CDR1 and CDR2: SGHAT and FQNNGV. Trimming took off 5 bases at V and 8 bases at J, with 21 bases between the two ends. The CDR3 spans 15 residues. CDR3 residues: CASSPAGGRGWGYTF. In nucleotides, the CDR3 is TGTGCCAGCAGCCCCGCGGGGGGGAGGGGTTGGGGCTACACCTTC.

The chain carries TRBV11-2 and TRBJ1-1; D is ambiguous. Germline CDR1 reads SGHAT; CDR2 reads FQNNGV. The CDR3 extends over 15 amino acids. Trimming took 1 base from V and 7 from J, leaving 16 bases between them. DNA of the CDR3: TGTGCCAGCAGCTTAGCTCCGGGCAGACGGGATGAAGCTTTCTTT. Encoded protein: CASSLAPGRRDEAFF.

V usage is TRBV5-6 and J usage is TRBJ1-2, with no clear D. The germline V gene encodes CDR1 SGHDT and CDR2 YYEEEE. The CDR3 contains 13 residues. V lost 2 bases and J 7 bases, leaving 12 bases between the germline ends. The CDR3 protein is CASSLNFLGGYTF. The CDR3 DNA reads TGTGCCAGCAGCTTAAATTTTCTTGGTGGCTACACCTTC.

This chain joins TRBV27 and TRBJ2-2, with TRBD2 matching 15 bases. The length of the CDR3 is 18 residues. The germline V gene has CDR1 MNHEY and CDR2 SMNVEV (reference sequence). Trimming removed 6 bases from V and 4 bases from J; junction bases left unmatched: 9. Here the CDR3 DNA reads TGTGCCAGCAGACGATGGACTAGCGGGAGGGGTAGCACCGGGGAGCTGTTTTTT. Amino acids: CASRRWTSGRGSTGELFF.

This clone was recorded once. The J gene is TRBJ2-7, the V gene TRBV7-9, with 7 bases matching TRBD1. The CDR3 is made up of 15 amino acids. The V gene's germline CDR1 is SEHNR and CDR2 FQNEAQ (reference sequence). The V and J ends lost 8 bases and 4 bases, in that order; junction bases with no gene match: 14. The CDR3 loop reads CASGEWGQTHYEQYF. DNA for the CDR3: TGTGCCAGCGGGGAGTGGGGACAGACGCATTACGAGCAGTACTTC. Together with reference TRBV7-9 and TRBJ2-7, the CDR3 gives the full variable domain: DTGVSQNPRHKITKRGQNVTFRCDPISEHNRLYWYRQTLGQGPEFLTYFQNEAQLEKSRLLSDRFSAERPKGSFSTLEIQRTEQGDSAMYLCASGEWGQTHYEQYFGPGTRLTVT.

The chain uses TRBV11-2 and TRBJ2-2; D is possibly TRBD1 (5 bases). This CDR3 spans 14 amino acids. V lost 5 bases to trimming and J lost 4 bases, with 11 bases between them. The germline gives CDR1 SGHAT, CDR2 FQNNGV. CDR3 DNA sequence: TGTGCCAGCAGCCCGCAGGGATTCACCGGGGAGCTGTTTTTT. Amino acids: CASSPQGFTGELFF.

This chain joins TRBV7-9 and TRBJ1-2, with D perhaps matching TRBD1 (5 bases). Germline V lookup: CDR1 SEHNR, CDR2 FQNEAQ (reference sequence). With 5 bases removed from V and 8 bases from J, the gap between germline ends came to 18 bases. The CDR3 contains 14 residues. Here the CDR3 DNA reads TGTGCCAGCAGCGTCTCATCAACCTCAGGGGGCTACACCTTC. Its translation is CASSVSSTSGGYTF.

With respect to this clone: At one end, the junction sequence differs from germline, possibly due to a read error. The chain is built from TRBV30 and TRBJ2-5; TRBD1 is a possible D gene (5 bases). The germline CDR1 and CDR2 sequences are GTSNPN and SVGIG (reference sequence). The CDR3 has 14 residues. CDR3 DNA sequence: TGTGCCTGGGGAAGACAGTCGATACAAGAGGCCCAGTACTTC. Residues: CAWGRQSIQEAQYF.

The chain employs TRBV5-4 and TRBJ2-7, with 8 bases identical to TRBD1. The germline CDR1 and CDR2 sequences are SGHNT and YYREEE (reference sequence). The CDR3 has 16 residues. With V trimmed by 3 bases and J by 4 bases, 12 bases remained unmatched. CDR3 nucleotides: TGTGCCAGCAGCTCGGGTCTACAGGGGGGAAGTTACGAGCAGTACTTC. It yields the protein CASSSGLQGGSYEQYF.

CDR3 protein: CASSLVVATGWEYF. CDR3 DNA: TGTGCCAGCAGCTTAGTGGTGGCAACGGGTTGGGAGTATTTT. The chain links TRBV7-9 to TRBJ2-3; D ambiguous. The CDR3 is 14 amino acids. Germline CDR1 is SEHNR and CDR2 is FQNEAQ (reference sequence). V was shortened by 1 base and J by 13 bases, with 18 bases between the two germline ends.

The chain carries TRBV4-2 and TRBJ1-1, with D unresolved. CDR1 is LGHNA, CDR2 YNFKEQ, per germline. V was clipped by 0 bases and J by 4 bases, with 15 bases between them. The CDR3 has 16 residues. CDR3 in DNA: TGTGCCAGCAGCCAAGATGACCGGGGTCGTAGCACTGAAGCTTTCTTT. Translating it yields CASSQDDRGRSTEAFF.

This clone was seen only once. This chain links TRBV19 with TRBJ2-7, with D uncertain. Germline V gene lookup returns CDR1 LNHDA and CDR2 SQIVND (reference sequence). Trimming cost V 3 bases and J 2 bases, with 8 bases left between them. CDR3 size: 13 residues. CDR3 nucleotide sequence: TGTGCCAGTAGTATTCAAACCACCTACGAGCAGTACTTC. This encodes CASSIQTTYEQYF.